A selection of T cell receptor beta chains follows, all from one sample in a study of identical twins. TCRdb itself ran the 5' RACE reads through MiXCR, one entry per CDR3 protein. The sample holds some 690,000 distinct CDR3 sequences, about 20% seen once. These sequences were also reported in another study, on T cells expressing NK-cell markers.

The source material was PBMCs. These receptors came from a woman aged 18-29 years in good health. CDR3s include the opening cysteine and the closing phenylalanine or tryptophan. The order of the fields is J gene, V gene, CDR3 protein.

TRBJ2-5,TRBV12-3/TRBV12-4,CASTLGRETQYF
TRBJ1-1,TRBV4-3,CASSQDSRTEAFF
TRBJ2-1,TRBV20-1,CSARDYRNYNEQFF
TRBJ2-3,TRBV20-1,CSAIYVVDTQYF
TRBJ2-7,TRBV12-3/TRBV12-4,CASSLQTGSEQYF
TRBJ2-3,TRBV4-3,CASSQDGGGLGVDTQYF
TRBJ1-5,TRBV11-2,CASSWTGSNQPQHF
TRBJ1-2,TRBV5-6,CASSFGHGYTF
TRBJ2-7,TRBV12-3/TRBV12-4,CASRTGYEQYF
TRBJ1-1,TRBV27,CASCTGRSTEAFF
TRBJ2-2,TRBV9,CASSNTGGSGELFF
TRBJ1-2,TRBV29-1,CSVGQNYGYTF
TRBJ2-7,TRBV5-5,CASSSYGQTLGQYF
TRBJ2-2,TRBV30,CAWSLWGTGELFF
TRBJ2-5,TRBV10-3,CATQVSGNEETQYF
TRBJ2-5,TRBV27,CASSLSSNTRWETQYF
TRBJ2-1,TRBV7-7,CASSPTAGEINEQFF
TRBJ2-5,TRBV4-3,CASSLTSGREETQYF
TRBJ2-1,TRBV12-3/TRBV12-4,CASSLPGGGAHNEQFF
TRBJ2-7,TRBV20-1,CSAPGQSYSEQYF
TRBJ1-4,TRBV12-3/TRBV12-4,CASSGQGLKLFF
TRBJ1-1,TRBV5-1,CASSPDGKNTEAFF
TRBJ2-1,TRBV9,CASSVDWEVHEQFF
TRBJ2-3,TRBV12-3/TRBV12-4,CASSFSSSGEDTDTQYF
TRBJ2-7,TRBV5-1,CASSTPPTSGRAYEQYF
TRBJ2-1,TRBV5-1,CASSEATSAWDEQFF
TRBJ2-1,TRBV6-5,CASSSYRDAEQFF
TRBJ1-1,TRBV20-1,CSTSETGDSTEAFF
TRBJ2-3,TRBV6-2/TRBV6-3,CASSWGGPTPDTQYF
TRBJ1-2,TRBV3-1,CASSQGHRESGYTF
TRBJ2-7,TRBV27,CASSYGKTSGRATYEQYF
TRBJ2-3,TRBV4-1,CASSLRGLATTTDTQYF
TRBJ2-1,TRBV12-5,CASGVPLSSYNEQFF
TRBJ2-1,TRBV3-1,CASSPPTSNEQFF
TRBJ2-7,TRBV5-1,CASSFGTGGYEQYF
TRBJ1-2,TRBV12-3/TRBV12-4,CASTPRGGNYGYTF
TRBJ2-5,TRBV12-3/TRBV12-4,CASSGGQGGQETQYF
TRBJ1-1,TRBV20-1,CSARDRDRSYTEAFF
TRBJ2-2,TRBV6-1,CASSRPGTDTGELFF
TRBJ2-3,TRBV20-1,CSALLRNTQYF